The 23 T cell receptor beta chains below come from one sample, sequenced in a study of blood T cell repertoires in COVID-19. Generated by immunoSEQ multiplex PCR, the TCRdb table keeps only in-frame clones and is missing some. Among about 190,000 clones listed, approximately 80% were seen once. The sequenced sample consisted of peripheral blood. Receptors were obtained from a man between 45 and 60 years old who had recovered from COVID-19.

J is TRBJ2-3 and V is TRBV20-1; 10 nucleotides align to TRBD2. The CDR3 extends over 15 amino acids. Germline CDR1 reads DFQATT; CDR2 reads SNEGSKA (reference sequence). V lost 3 bases and J lost 7; bases outside the gene matches: 10. CDR3 sequence (DNA): TGCAGTGCTAGTGGGCTAGCGGGAGAGTTTTATACGCAGTATTTT. Protein sequence: CSASGLAGEFYTQYF.

This sequence joins TRBV9 and TRBJ2-1, with 10 bases identical to TRBD2. The junction had 1 base not matched to a gene; V was cut back by 1 base and J by 3 bases. Per the germline V gene, CDR1 is SGDLS and CDR2 is YYNGEE. The CDR3 is 15 amino acids. DNA of the CDR3: TGTGCCAGCAGCGTAACTAGCGGGGTCTACAATGAGCAGTTCTTC. Encoded protein: CASSVTSGVYNEQFF.

This chain joins TRBV7-8 and TRBJ2-7, with a possible D match to TRBD2 (6 bases). V lost 1 base and J lost 2, with 9 bases in between. CDR1 is SGHVS and CDR2 is FQNEAQ in the germline V gene. This CDR3 contains 14 residues. CDR3 nucleotide sequence: TGTGCCAGCAGCTTAGTGGAGGGGACCTACGAGCAGTACTTC. Its protein product is CASSLVEGTYEQYF. The complete variable domain, with remaining parts taken from reference TRBV7-8 and TRBJ2-7, reads GAGVSQSPRYKVAKRGQDVALRCDPISGHVSLFWYQQALGQGPEFLTYFQNEAQLDKSGLPSDRFFAERPEGSVSTLKIQRTQQEDSAVYLCASSLVEGTYEQYFGPGTRLTVT.

The CDR3 spells CASSDVRWLDQPQHF. DNA of the CDR3: TGTGCCAGCAGTGATGTGAGGTGGCTAGATCAGCCCCAGCATTTT. The chain joins TRBV6-2 or TRBV6-3 to TRBJ1-5, with unresolved D. The length of the CDR3 is 15 residues. Trimming took off 5 bases at V and 5 bases at J, with 16 bases between the two ends. In germline, CDR1 is MNHEY, CDR2 SVGEGT.

This chain links TRBV19 with TRBJ2-2, with 7 nucleotides matching TRBD2. The CDR3 sequence is 17 residues long. The V gene's germline CDR1 is LNHDA and CDR2 SQIVND (reference sequence). Trimming took 8 bases from V and 4 from J; bases not matched to a gene: 16. The CDR3 DNA reads as TGTGCCAGTGACGGCGGGAGTTCGGTTTCCACCACCGGGGAGCTGTTTTTT. This translates into CASDGGSSVSTTGELFF.

The chain links TRBV18 to TRBJ1-1, with TRBD1 identical over 8 bases. The CDR3 runs to 16 residues. The germline V gene has CDR1 KGHSH and CDR2 LQKENI. V lost 2 bases and J lost 4; bases outside the gene matches: 9. CDR3 residues: CASSPFQGADRTEAFF. The CDR3 DNA reads as TGTGCCAGCTCACCATTCCAGGGGGCAGATCGCACTGAAGCTTTCTTT.

This clone has more than one count but fewer than ten. V is TRBV27 and J is TRBJ2-3, with a possible D match to TRBD2 (6 bases). This CDR3 spans 17 amino acids. CDR1 and CDR2 (germline): MNHEY, SMNVEV (reference sequence). V lost 6 bases and J 1 base, leaving 20 bases between the germline ends. This CDR3 reads CASSLMGGRVGTDTQYF. The DNA for the CDR3 is TGTGCCAGCAGCCTGATGGGGGGAAGGGTGGGCACAGATACGCAGTATTTT.

The rearrangement links TRBV3-1 (or the pseudogene TRBV3-2) to TRBJ2-1; 8 bases fit TRBD2. With 4 bases clipped from V and 6 bases from J, the junction kept 2 bases outside the gene matches. Germline loops: CDR1 LGHDT, CDR2 YNNKEL (reference sequence). The CDR3 sequence is 13 residues long. CDR3: CASSLGTSNEQFF. The CDR3, as DNA: TGTGCCAGCAGCCTCGGGACTAGCAATGAGCAGTTCTTC.

The genes are TRBV27 and TRBJ1-1, with TRBD1 matching over 9 bases. V gave up 5 bases and J gave up 6 bases; unmatched junction bases: 4. Germline-derived CDR1 and CDR2 are MNHEY and SMNVEV (reference sequence). This CDR3 is 13 amino acids long. The CDR3 coding sequence is TGTGCCAGCAGTCTCGGACAGGGGTCTGAAGCTTTCTTT. Amino acids: CASSLGQGSEAFF.

Here the CDR3 DNA reads TGCAGCGTTGAAGAGGGACACAGCGGGAGGTTCGACGAGCAGTACTTC. Its protein product is CSVEEGHSGRFDEQYF. The J gene is TRBJ2-7, the V gene TRBV29-1; 9 nucleotides agree with TRBD2. Germline lookup yields CDR1 SQVTM and CDR2 ANQGSEA. Germline trimming cut 0 bases from V and 5 bases from J; bases unmatched to any gene: 11. This CDR3 spans 16 amino acids.

This chain connects TRBV20-1 to TRBJ2-7, with 14 bases fitting TRBD2. This CDR3 contains 17 residues. With 3 bases clipped from V and 0 bases from J, the junction kept 7 bases outside the gene matches. Germline-derived CDR1 and CDR2 are DFQATT and SNEGSKA (reference sequence). In nucleotides, the CDR3 is TGCAGTGCTAGTCCCCCCGGGACTAGCGGGGGCTCCTACGAGCAGTACTTC. Amino acid sequence: CSASPPGTSGGSYEQYF.

The CDR3 sequence: CASSLNEATDTQYF. The CDR3 region has the DNA TGTGCCAGCAGCCTCAACGAAGCCACAGATACGCAGTATTTT. The chain employs TRBV9 and TRBJ2-3; D is ambiguous. With 4 bases removed from V and 2 bases from J, the gap between germline ends came to 11 bases. CDR1 and CDR2 (germline): SGDLS, YYNGEE. CDR3 length equals 14 residues.

This CDR3 is CASSLVYNPGQGFNEQFF. The CDR3, as DNA: TGTGCCAGCAGCTTAGTCTATAATCCGGGACAGGGCTTCAATGAGCAGTTCTTC. This chain connects TRBV11-3 to TRBJ2-1; TRBD1 aligns across 9 bases. Germline V lookup: CDR1 SGHNT, CDR2 YENEEA. This CDR3 is 18 amino acids long. The ends lost 1 base at V and 6 bases at J; junction bases unmatched: 13.

The chain combines TRBV28 with TRBJ2-7; 9 nucleotides align to TRBD2. The CDR3 consists of 13 residues. Germline V lookup: CDR1 MDHEN, CDR2 SYDVKM. V lost 7 bases to trimming and J lost 9 bases; unmatched junction nucleotides: 10. The CDR3 is CASILAGDGRQYF. Written as DNA, the CDR3 is TGTGCCAGCATCTTAGCGGGAGATGGTCGGCAGTACTTC.

The CDR3 spells CASKKQGSNSPLHF. The CDR3, as DNA: TGTGCCAGCAAGAAACAGGGATCCAATTCACCCCTCCACTTT. The chain recombines TRBV27 with TRBJ1-6; tentatively, D is TRBD1 (6 bases). This CDR3 is built from 14 residues. Germline V CDR1 and CDR2: MNHEY, SMNVEV (reference sequence). V lost 7 bases, J lost 7 bases, and 14 bases lay in between.

This chain connects TRBV11-2 to TRBJ2-1; TRBD2 is a possible D gene (6 bases). Between the trimmed V and J ends, which lost 3 bases and 13 bases, there was a span of 13 bases. CDR1 is SGHAT, CDR2 FQNNGV, per germline. The CDR3 covers 12 residues. The CDR3 loop is CASSLGLPYQFF. As DNA, the CDR3 is TGTGCCAGCAGCTTGGGACTCCCTTATCAGTTCTTC.

The chain is built from TRBV7-9 and TRBJ1-3; 7 bases agree with TRBD1. J lost 0 bases, V lost 1 base, and 9 bases had no gene match. The CDR3 runs to 18 residues. The germline CDR1 and CDR2 sequences are SEHNR and FQNEAQ (reference sequence). Here the CDR3 DNA reads TGTGCCAGCAGCTTAGAGTGGGACAGTATAATCTCTGGAAACACCATATATTTT. Translation: CASSLEWDSIISGNTIYF.

The rearrangement uses TRBV28 and TRBJ2-1; no clear D. Germline V gives CDR1 MDHEN, CDR2 SYDVKM. This CDR3 is built from 12 residues. The V and J ends lost 3 bases and 7 bases respectively, with 7 bases between them. The CDR3 region has the DNA TGTGCCAGCAGTTTTGCGCTTAATGAGCAGTTCTTC. It codes for CASSFALNEQFF.

The J gene is TRBJ2-2, the V gene TRBV5-4; 13 bases align to TRBD2. Germline assignment: CDR1 SGHNT and CDR2 YYREEE (reference sequence). With 0 bases clipped from V and 5 bases from J, the junction kept 4 bases outside the gene matches. CDR3 length: 17 amino acids. The CDR3 loop is CASSLEQGLAGTGELFF. The CDR3 region has the DNA TGTGCCAGCAGCTTGGAGCAGGGACTAGCGGGGACCGGGGAGCTGTTTTTT.

The chain combines TRBV27 with TRBJ1-2; weak D call: TRBD1 (6 bases). CDR1 is MNHEY, CDR2 SMNVEV, per germline (reference sequence). V lost 2 bases, J lost 5 bases, and 15 bases lay in between. The CDR3 extends over 15 amino acids. CDR3 residues: CASSLKAPGAYGYTF. The CDR3 coding sequence is TGTGCCAGCAGTTTAAAGGCTCCAGGGGCATATGGCTACACCTTC.

The V gene is TRBV30, the J gene TRBJ1-5, with 7 nucleotides matching TRBD1. There are 12 residues in the CDR3. V was clipped by 4 bases and J by 6 bases; unmatched bases: 3. Germline CDR1 and CDR2: GTSNPN and SVGIG (reference sequence). CDR3 bases: TGTGCCTGGAAGACAGGGTTTCAGCCCCAGCATTTT. It codes for CAWKTGFQPQHF.

This clone was picked up a small number of times. The chain is built from TRBV28 and TRBJ1-1, with 7 bases fitting TRBD1. CDR1 and CDR2 (germline): MDHEN, SYDVKM. CDR3 length: 13 residues. The junction had 2 bases not matched to a gene; V was cut back by 1 base and J by 6 bases. CDR3 nucleotides: TGTGCCAGCAGTTTATACCAGGGGGCTGAAGCTTTCTTT. The encoded protein is CASSLYQGAEAFF.

CDR3 sequence reads: CASRSTGFSNQPQHF. CDR3 DNA: TGTGCCAGTAGGAGTACAGGGTTTAGCAATCAGCCCCAGCATTTT. The gene calls are TRBV19 and TRBJ1-5, with D maybe TRBD1 (6 bases). The V gene's germline CDR1 is LNHDA and CDR2 SQIVND (reference sequence). V was trimmed by 6 bases and J by 0 bases, leaving 12 bases between them. This CDR3 comprises 15 residues.